A selection of T cell receptor beta chains follows, all from one sample in a study of blood T cell repertoires in COVID-19. TCRdb's table, derived via immunoSEQ multiplex PCR, lists solely in-frame clones and lacks some. The table records about 27,000 clones, around 83% of them present only once. Material: peripheral blood. The origin of the receptors is a man in his 70s with acute or convalescent COVID-19. The CDR3 runs from the conserved cysteine through the conserved F or W. A D gene is named only where the DNA matches it firmly.

TRBJ2-5,TRBV6-1,16,.,CASSDTGLSGRETQYF
TRBJ2-1,TRBV27,23,TRBD2,CASSFGQGATQSSGRAFGHEQFF
TRBJ2-6,TRBV5-4,14,.,CASTPSPGANVLTF
TRBJ1-1,TRBV18,14,.,CASSPRGADTEAFF
TRBJ2-1,TRBV24-1,12,.,CATSDNRDEQFF
TRBJ1-1,TRBV6-5,15,TRBD1,CASSYEGTGDTEAFF
TRBJ1-1,TRBV27,13,.,CASNLGRGTEAFF
TRBJ1-4,TRBV19,14,.,CASSGPGSGEKLFF
TRBJ1-5,TRBV7-8,14,.,CASSREDMAQPQHF
TRBJ2-1,TRBV6-5,14,TRBD2,CASSAGTSGGRGFF
TRBJ1-6,TRBV28,14,TRBD1,CASSLTGETSPLHF
TRBJ2-5,TRBV11-2,13,.,CASSWGRSETQYF
TRBJ2-7,TRBV5-1,14,TRBD1,CASMPLQGEREQYF
TRBJ2-2,TRBV28,15,.,CASSSRRALTGELFF
TRBJ2-1,TRBV20-1,12,.,CSASLQGNEQFF
TRBJ1-5,TRBV6-1,18,.,CASSDATTGGASNQPQHF
TRBJ2-3,TRBV5-5,17,TRBD1,CASSLEGTGGSADTQYF
TRBJ2-2,TRBV30,15,TRBD2,CAWSPTSGATGELFF
TRBJ1-2,TRBV4-3,13,.,CASSREVNAGYTF
TRBJ2-3,TRBV2,16,.,CASSEALRGSTDTQYF
TRBJ1-2,TRBV5-6,15,.,CASSFGLRANYGYTF
TRBJ2-2,TRBV5-1,16,.,CASSLETGSNTGELFF
TRBJ2-7,TRBV30,15,TRBD1,CAWRKGTGFSYEQYF
TRBJ2-1,TRBV7-9,16,TRBD2,CASSRRERDFYNEQFF
TRBJ1-4,TRBV15,15,.,CATTPLRAANEKLFF
TRBJ1-2,TRBV6-5,14,.,CASSPRPGPERYTF
TRBJ1-5,TRBV19,16,.,CASNLEATRYNQPQHF
TRBJ2-1,TRBV5-1,14,TRBD2,CASSLGTSGNEQFF
TRBJ2-1,TRBV20-1,15,TRBD1,CSASPPGQRNNEQFF
TRBJ1-1,TRBV5-6,13,.,CASSLRGGTEAFF
TRBJ1-1,TRBV12-5,16,TRBD1,CASGPTGQPRGTEAFF
TRBJ2-7,TRBV12-3/TRBV12-4,11,.,CASGGGYEQYF
TRBJ1-2,TRBV5-1,15,.,CASSPGLDHRYGYTF
TRBJ1-5,TRBV14,13,.,CASSQDSNQPQHF
TRBJ1-1,TRBV21-1,17,.,CASSKKGGGDQNTEAFF
TRBJ2-7,TRBV6-2/TRBV6-3,16,TRBD1,CASSYHLQGASYEQYF
TRBJ2-7,TRBV15,12,.,CATSSTGYEQYF
TRBJ2-5,TRBV19,14,.,CASSIDAGQGTQYF
TRBJ1-2,TRBV6-2/TRBV6-3,14,.,CASSYSPGRGGYTF